This note documents a single TCR beta chain sequence. The data are from a study of spatial heterogeneity in lung cancer. The time point is: sample taken at primary tumor resection. Unsorted whole RNA from tumor, nontumor lung or frozen PBMC underwent sequencing. The V and J ends lost 6 bases and 5 bases, in that order; junction bases with no gene match: 12. The length of the CDR3 is 14 residues. The V gene's germline CDR1 is DFQATT and CDR2 SNEGSKA (reference sequence). TCRdb called the 5' RACE reads again in MiXCR, with one record for every CDR3 protein. The repertoire holds tens of thousands of distinct CDR3 sequences, with roughly 5.5% as singletons.

The sample consisted of PBMCs, taken at surgery. The source of this sequence is a female donor with early-stage non-small cell lung cancer. The chain uses TRBV20-1 and TRBJ2-7, with 8 bases aligning to TRBD2. CDR3 DNA sequence: TGCAGTGCCCAGAGCGGGAGTGAGTCCAACGAGCAGTACTTC. Encoded protein: CSAQSGSESNEQYF.